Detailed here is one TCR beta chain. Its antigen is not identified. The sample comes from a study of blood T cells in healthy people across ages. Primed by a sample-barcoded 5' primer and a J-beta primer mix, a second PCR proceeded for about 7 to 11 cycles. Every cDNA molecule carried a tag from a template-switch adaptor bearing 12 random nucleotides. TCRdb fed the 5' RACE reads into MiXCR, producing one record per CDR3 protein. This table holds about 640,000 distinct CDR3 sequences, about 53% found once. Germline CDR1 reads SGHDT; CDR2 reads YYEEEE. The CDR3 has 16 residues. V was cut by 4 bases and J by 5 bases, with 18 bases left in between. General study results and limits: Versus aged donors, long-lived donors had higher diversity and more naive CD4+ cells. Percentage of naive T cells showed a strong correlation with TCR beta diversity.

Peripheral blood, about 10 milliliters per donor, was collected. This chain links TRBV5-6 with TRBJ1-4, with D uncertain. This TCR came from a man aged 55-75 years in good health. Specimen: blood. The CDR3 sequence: CASSPPLGRRNEKLFF. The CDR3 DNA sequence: TGTGCCAGCAGCCCGCCGCTGGGCAGGAGGAATGAAAAACTGTTTTTT.